This TCR beta chain emerged from a study of OX40 agonist ivuxolimab in advanced cancers. Across the study: Ivuxolimab, an agonist antibody against OX40 (CD134), was given to patients. Patients received ivuxolimab, an intravenous treatment, every 2 weeks at 0.01 to 10 mg/kg. Broader study findings: The study did not work out the antigen specificity of the expanded peripheral T cells. Low clonal expansion, among the lowest seen, marked partial responders at 0.1-3.0 mg/kg.

Generated by immunoSEQ multiplex PCR, the TCRdb table keeps only in-frame clones and is missing some. The sample has 40,000 to 50,000 clones; roughly 84% are singletons. The ends lost 0 bases at V and 4 bases at J; junction bases unmatched: 4. The CDR3 covers 14 residues. CDR1 and CDR2 from the germline V gene are SGHRS and YFSETQ. Worth noting for this clone: What it binds is unknown.

This chain links TRBV5-1 with TRBJ2-7; 7 bases are a match to TRBD1. The sequence derives from an adult with an advanced solid tumor such as melanoma, head and neck, liver or kidney cancer. The sample here was CD4+ or CD8+ T cells sorted from blood, taken in a trial of the OX40 agonist ivuxolimab. This chain's CDR3 is CASSLGGTDYEQYF. CDR3 nucleotides: TGCGCCAGCAGCTTGGGAGGGACAGATTACGAGCAGTACTTC.